The clone carrying this T cell receptor beta chain has a count of ten or more. This record comes from a study of T-cell reconstitution after alpha-beta-depleted transplantation in children. The TCRbeta library was prepared with unique molecular identifiers. TCRdb ran MiXCR on the PCR reads and lists one entry per CDR3 protein. Seen here are approximately 400,000 distinct CDR3 sequences, approximately 11% observed once, and the top ten hold roughly 6%. V lost 0 bases and J lost 4; bases outside the gene matches: 10. The CDR3 is 17 amino acids. Germline values: CDR1 LGHNA, CDR2 YSLEER. The sample here was PBMCs from the stem cell graft donor, taken from the stem cell graft. The TCR was taken from a human donor who donated a stem cell graft to a child with acute myeloid leukemia. V and J are TRBV4-3 and TRBJ2-3; TRBD2 matches 7 bases. The CDR3 spells CASSQDRASGEADTQYF. CDR3 in DNA: TGCGCCAGCAGCCAAGATCGGGCTAGCGGCGAGGCAGATACGCAGTATTTT.